This T cell receptor beta chain originates from a study of T-cell memory formation after mild COVID-19. Study overall: Largely, the TCR clusters proved donor specific. General study points: Clones that contracted clustered mainly in CM and EM if CD4+ and in EMRA if CD8+. The SARS-CoV-2 specificity of second-wave clones reaching peak at day 37 remained unverified.

Worth noting for this clonotype: Antigen specificity is unknown.

5'RACE with constant-segment primers built TCRalpha and TCRbeta cDNA libraries with UMIs. Each CDR3 protein is one row after TCRdb ran MiXCR on the 5' RACE reads. The profile shows some 310,000 distinct CDR3 sequences, more than 20% of them singletons. Germline-derived CDR1 and CDR2 are SGHRS and YFSETQ. With 2 bases clipped from V and 4 bases from J, the junction kept 4 bases outside the gene matches. CDR3 length: 14 amino acids. The sequence was collected from a man younger than 35 who had mild COVID-19 (a few samples of this study predate the infection). Cell type and time point are not known. Sequencing used PBMCs or a T cell subset sorted from them (not recorded which). The chain links TRBV5-1 to TRBJ1-2; 8 bases are shared with TRBD1. CDR3: CASSFRTGTYGYTF. CDR3 DNA: TGCGCCAGCAGCTTTCGGACAGGGACCTATGGCTACACCTTC.